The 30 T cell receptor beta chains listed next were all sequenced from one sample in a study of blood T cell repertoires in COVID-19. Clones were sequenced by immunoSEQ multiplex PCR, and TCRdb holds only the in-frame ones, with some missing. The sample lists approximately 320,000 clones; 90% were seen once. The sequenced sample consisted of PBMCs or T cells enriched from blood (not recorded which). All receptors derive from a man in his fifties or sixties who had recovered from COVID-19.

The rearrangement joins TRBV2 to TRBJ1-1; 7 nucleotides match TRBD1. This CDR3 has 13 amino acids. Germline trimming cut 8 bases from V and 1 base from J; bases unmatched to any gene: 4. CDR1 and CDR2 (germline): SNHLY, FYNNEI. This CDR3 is CASLRTGNTEAFF. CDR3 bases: TGTGCCAGCTTAAGGACAGGGAACACTGAAGCTTTCTTT.

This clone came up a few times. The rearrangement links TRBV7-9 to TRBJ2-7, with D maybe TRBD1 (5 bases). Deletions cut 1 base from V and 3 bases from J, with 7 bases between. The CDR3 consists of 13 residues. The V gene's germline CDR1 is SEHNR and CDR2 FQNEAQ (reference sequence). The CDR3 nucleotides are TGTGCCAGCAGCTTAGGTAGGGGCTACGAGCAGTACTTC. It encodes CASSLGRGYEQYF.

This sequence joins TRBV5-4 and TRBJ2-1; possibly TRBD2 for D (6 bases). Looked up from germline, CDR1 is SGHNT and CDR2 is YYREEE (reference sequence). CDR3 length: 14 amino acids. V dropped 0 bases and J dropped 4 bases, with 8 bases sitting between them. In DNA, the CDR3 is TGTGCCAGCAGCTTGGTAAGCGGGTACAATGAGCAGTTCTTC. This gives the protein CASSLVSGYNEQFF. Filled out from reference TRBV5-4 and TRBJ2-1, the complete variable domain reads ETGVTQSPTHLIKTRGQQVTLRCSSQSGHNTVSWYQQALGQGPQFIFQYYREEENGRGNFPPRFSGLQFPNYSSELNVNALELDDSALYLCASSLVSGYNEQFFGPGTRLTVL.

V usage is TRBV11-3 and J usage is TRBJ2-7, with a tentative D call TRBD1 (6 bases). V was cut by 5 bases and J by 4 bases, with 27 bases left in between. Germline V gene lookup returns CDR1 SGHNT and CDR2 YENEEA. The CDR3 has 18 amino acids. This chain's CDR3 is CASSRPLPRGSEGYEQYF. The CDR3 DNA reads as TGTGCCAGCAGCCGACCACTTCCCAGGGGTAGTGAGGGTTACGAGCAGTACTTC.

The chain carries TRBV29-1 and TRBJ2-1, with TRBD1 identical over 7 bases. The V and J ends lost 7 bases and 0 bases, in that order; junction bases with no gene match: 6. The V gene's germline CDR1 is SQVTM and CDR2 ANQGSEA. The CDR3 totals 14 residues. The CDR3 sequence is CSGNRGSSYNEQFF. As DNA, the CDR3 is TGCAGCGGGAACAGGGGAAGCTCCTACAATGAGCAGTTCTTC.

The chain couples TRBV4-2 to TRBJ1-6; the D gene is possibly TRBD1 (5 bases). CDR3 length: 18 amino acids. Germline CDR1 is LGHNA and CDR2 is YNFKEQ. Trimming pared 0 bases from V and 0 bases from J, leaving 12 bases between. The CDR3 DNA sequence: TGTGCCAGCAGCCAAGATAGGGGAGGAGGCTCCTATAATTCACCCCTCCACTTT. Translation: CASSQDRGGGSYNSPLHF.

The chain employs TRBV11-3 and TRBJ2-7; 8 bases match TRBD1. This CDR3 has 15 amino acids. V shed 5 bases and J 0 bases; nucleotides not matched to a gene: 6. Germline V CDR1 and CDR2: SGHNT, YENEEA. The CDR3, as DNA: TGTGCCAGCAGCCCAGGACAGGGCAGCTCCTACGAGCAGTACTTC. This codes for CASSPGQGSSYEQYF.

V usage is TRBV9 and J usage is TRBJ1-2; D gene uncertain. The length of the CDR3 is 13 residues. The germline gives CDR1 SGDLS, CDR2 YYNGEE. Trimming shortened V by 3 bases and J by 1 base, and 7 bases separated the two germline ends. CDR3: CASSAGFNYGYTF. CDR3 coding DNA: TGTGCCAGCAGCGCGGGGTTTAACTATGGCTACACCTTC.

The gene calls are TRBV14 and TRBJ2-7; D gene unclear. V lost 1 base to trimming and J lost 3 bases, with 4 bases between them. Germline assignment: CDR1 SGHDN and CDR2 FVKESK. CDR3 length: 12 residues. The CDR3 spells CASSQAYYEQYF. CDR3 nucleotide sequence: TGTGCCAGCAGCCAAGCCTACTACGAGCAGTACTTC. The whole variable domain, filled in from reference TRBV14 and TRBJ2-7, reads EAGVTQFPSHSVIEKGQTVTLRCDPISGHDNLYWYRRVMGKEIKFLLHFVKESKQDESGMPNNRFLAERTGGTYSTLKVQPAELEDSGVYFCASSQAYYEQYFGPGTRLTVT.

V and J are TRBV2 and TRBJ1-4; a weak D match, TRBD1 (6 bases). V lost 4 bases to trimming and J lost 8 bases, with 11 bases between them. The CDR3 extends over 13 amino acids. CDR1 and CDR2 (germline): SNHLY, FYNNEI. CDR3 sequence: CASSVRGREKLFF. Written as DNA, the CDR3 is TGTGCCAGCAGTGTCAGGGGTAGGGAAAAACTGTTTTTT.

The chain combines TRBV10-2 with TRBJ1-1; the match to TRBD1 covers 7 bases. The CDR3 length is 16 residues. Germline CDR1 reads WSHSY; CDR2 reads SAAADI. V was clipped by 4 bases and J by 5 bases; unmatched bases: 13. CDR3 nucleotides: TGCGCCAGCAGTGCTTCGGCAGGGGGAGTGGAGACTGAAGCTTTCTTT. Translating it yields CASSASAGGVETEAFF.

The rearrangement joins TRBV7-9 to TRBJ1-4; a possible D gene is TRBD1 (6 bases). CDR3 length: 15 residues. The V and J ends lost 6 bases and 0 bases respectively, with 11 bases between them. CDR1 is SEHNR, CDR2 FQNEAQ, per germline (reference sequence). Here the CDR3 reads CASREGHSTNEKLFF. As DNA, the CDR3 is TGTGCCAGCAGAGAGGGACACTCAACTAATGAAAAACTGTTTTTT.

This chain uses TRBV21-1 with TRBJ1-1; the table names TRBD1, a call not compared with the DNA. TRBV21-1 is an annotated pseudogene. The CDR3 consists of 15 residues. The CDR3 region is CARVGQTNRDTEAFF. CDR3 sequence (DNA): TGTGCCAGGGTGGGGCAGACGAATCGGGACACTGAAGCTTTCTTT.

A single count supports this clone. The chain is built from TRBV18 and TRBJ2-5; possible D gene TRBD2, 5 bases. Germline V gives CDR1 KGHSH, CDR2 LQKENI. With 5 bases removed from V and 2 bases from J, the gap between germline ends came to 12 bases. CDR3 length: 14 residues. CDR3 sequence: CASSKLVKQETQYF. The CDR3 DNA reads TGTGCCAGCTCAAAACTAGTGAAACAAGAGACCCAGTACTTC.

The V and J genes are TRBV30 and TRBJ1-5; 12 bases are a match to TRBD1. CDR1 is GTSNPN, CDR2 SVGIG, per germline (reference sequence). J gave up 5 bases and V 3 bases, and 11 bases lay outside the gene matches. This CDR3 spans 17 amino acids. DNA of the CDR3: TGTGCCTGGAGCGGTCCCGGGACAGGGGGCCTCTATCAGCCCCAGCATTTT. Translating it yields CAWSGPGTGGLYQPQHF.

DNA of the CDR3: TGTGCCAGCAGCTGGGAGAGTGGGGCCAACGTCCTGACTTTC. It yields the protein CASSWESGANVLTF. J is TRBJ2-6 and V is TRBV5-4; the D gene is possibly TRBD2 (5 bases). V was shortened by 3 bases and J by 3 bases, with 7 bases between the two germline ends. Germline CDR1 SGHNT, CDR2 YYREEE (reference sequence). This CDR3 has 14 amino acids.

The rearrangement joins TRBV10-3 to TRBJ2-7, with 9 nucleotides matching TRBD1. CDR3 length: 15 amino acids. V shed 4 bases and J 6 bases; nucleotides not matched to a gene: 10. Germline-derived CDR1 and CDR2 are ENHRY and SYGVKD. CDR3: CAISAWTGDPLEQYF. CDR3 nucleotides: TGTGCCATCAGTGCCTGGACAGGGGACCCTCTCGAGCAGTACTTC.

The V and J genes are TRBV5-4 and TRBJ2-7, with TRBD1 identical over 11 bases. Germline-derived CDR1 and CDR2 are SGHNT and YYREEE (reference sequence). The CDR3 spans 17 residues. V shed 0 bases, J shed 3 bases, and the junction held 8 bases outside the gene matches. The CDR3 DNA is TGTGCCAGCAGCTTGGAAGGAGGGACAGGGGGGTTCTACGAGCAGTACTTC. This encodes CASSLEGGTGGFYEQYF.

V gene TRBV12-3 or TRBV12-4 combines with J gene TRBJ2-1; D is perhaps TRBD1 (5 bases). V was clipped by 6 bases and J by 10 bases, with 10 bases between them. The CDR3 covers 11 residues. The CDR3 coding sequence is TGTGCCAGCAGCACCTCAGGGGAGCAGTTCTTC. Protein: CASSTSGEQFF.

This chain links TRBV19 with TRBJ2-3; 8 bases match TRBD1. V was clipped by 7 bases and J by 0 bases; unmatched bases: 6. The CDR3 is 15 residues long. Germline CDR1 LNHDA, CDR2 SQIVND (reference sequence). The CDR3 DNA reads TGTGCCAGTAATCAGGGGGCGCGTAGCACAGATACGCAGTATTTT. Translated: CASNQGARSTDTQYF.

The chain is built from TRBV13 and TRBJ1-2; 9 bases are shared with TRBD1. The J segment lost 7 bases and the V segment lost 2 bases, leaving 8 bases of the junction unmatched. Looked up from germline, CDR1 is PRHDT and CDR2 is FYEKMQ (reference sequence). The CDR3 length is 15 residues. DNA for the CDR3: TGTGCCAGCAGCTTAAGCAGGACAGGGGCCGGTGGCTACACCTTC. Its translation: CASSLSRTGAGGYTF.

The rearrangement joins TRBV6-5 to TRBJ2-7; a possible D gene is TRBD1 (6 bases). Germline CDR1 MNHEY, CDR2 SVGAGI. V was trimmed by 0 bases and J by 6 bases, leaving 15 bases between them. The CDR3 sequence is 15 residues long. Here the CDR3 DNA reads TGTGCCAGCAGTTACTCGAAACGTGGGGGCTTCGAGCAGTACTTC. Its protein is CASSYSKRGGFEQYF.

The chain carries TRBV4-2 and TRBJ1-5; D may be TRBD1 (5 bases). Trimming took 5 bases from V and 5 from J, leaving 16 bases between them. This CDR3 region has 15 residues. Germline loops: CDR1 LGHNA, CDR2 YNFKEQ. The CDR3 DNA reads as TGTGCCAGCAGCTCAATAGCAGGGATGGATCAGCCCCAGCATTTT. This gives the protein CASSSIAGMDQPQHF.

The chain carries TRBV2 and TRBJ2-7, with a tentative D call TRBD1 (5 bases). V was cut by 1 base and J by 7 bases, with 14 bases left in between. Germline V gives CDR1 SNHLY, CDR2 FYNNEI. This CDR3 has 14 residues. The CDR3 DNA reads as TGTGCCAGCAGTGAAGGGCAGGGCCCCTTTGAGCAGTACTTC. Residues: CASSEGQGPFEQYF.

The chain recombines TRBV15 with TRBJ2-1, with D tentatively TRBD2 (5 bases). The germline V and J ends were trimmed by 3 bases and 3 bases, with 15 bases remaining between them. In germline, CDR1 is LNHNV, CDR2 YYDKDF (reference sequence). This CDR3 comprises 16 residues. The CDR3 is CATSREDGSGYNEQFF. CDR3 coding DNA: TGTGCCACCAGCAGGGAGGATGGATCGGGCTACAATGAGCAGTTCTTC. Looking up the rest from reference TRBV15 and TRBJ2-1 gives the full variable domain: DAMVIQNPRYQVTQFGKPVTLSCSQTLNHNVMYWYQQKSSQAPKLLFHYYDKDFNNEADTPDNFQSRRPNTSFCFLDIRSPGLGDTAMYLCATSREDGSGYNEQFFGPGTRLTVL.

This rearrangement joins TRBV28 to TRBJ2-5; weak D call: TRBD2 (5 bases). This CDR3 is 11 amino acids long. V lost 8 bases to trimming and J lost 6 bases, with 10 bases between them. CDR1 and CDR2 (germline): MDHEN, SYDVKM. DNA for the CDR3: TGTGCCAGCCGGGGTGGAAAGACCCAGTACTTC. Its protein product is CASRGGKTQYF.

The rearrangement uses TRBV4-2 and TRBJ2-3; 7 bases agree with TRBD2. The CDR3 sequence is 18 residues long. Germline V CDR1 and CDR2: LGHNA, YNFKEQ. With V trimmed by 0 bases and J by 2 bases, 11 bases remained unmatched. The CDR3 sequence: CASSQDEFGGGYTDTQYF. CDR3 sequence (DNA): TGTGCCAGCAGCCAAGATGAGTTCGGCGGGGGTTACACAGATACGCAGTATTTT.

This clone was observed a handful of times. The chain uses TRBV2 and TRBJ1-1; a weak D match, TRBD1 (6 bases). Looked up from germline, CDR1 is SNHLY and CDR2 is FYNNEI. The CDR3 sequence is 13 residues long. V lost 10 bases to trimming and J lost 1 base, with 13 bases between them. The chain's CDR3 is CATSQGTNTEAFF. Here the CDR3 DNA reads TGTGCCACATCGCAGGGGACGAACACTGAAGCTTTCTTT.

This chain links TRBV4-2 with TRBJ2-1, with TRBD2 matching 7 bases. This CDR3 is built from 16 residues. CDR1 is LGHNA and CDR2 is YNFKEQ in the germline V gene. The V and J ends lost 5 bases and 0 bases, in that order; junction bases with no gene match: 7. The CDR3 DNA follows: TGTGCCAGCAGCAACCTCCCTAGCGGCTCCTACAATGAGCAGTTCTTC. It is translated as CASSNLPSGSYNEQFF.

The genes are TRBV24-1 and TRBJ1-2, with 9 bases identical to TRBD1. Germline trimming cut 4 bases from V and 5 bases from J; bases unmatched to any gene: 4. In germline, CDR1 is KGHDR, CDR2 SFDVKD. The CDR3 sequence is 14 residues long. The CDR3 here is CATSDLGQGYGYTF. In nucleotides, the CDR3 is TGTGCCACCAGTGACTTGGGACAGGGATATGGCTACACCTTC.